This TCR beta chain emerged from a study of CD8+ T cells in alopecia areata (dated by TCRdb to the late 2010s). General notes on the study: Treated patients were enrolled in an open-label pilot trial of oral tofacitinib, 5 to 10 mg twice daily, for moderate-to-severe alopecia areata. RNA was obtained with the PAXgene miRNA kit for fixed scalp, the miRNeasy kit for PBMCs, and the RNeasy kit for mouse skin. Human TCRbeta sequencing covered scalp tissue and sorted CD4+ and CD8+ peripheral blood T cells from patchy and totalis/universalis alopecia areata patients and healthy controls. Biopsies were taken from tofacitinib-treated patients at baseline and at 4 and 24 weeks of treatment, and a later scalp biopsy was taken in several of the tofacitinib-treated patients. Scalp clonality was compared among normal scalp (n=4), patchy alopecia areata scalp (n=8), and alopecia totalis/universalis scalp (n=8). TCRbeta CDR3 regions were amplified by immunoSEQ multiplex PCR with 35 Vbeta forward and 13 Jbeta reverse primers. Tofacitinib was administered for 6 to 18 months, and 6 months of follow-up off drug were then conducted to assess delayed response and recurrence. To study T cell clonal expansion in alopecia areata, the researchers applied high-throughput TCRbeta sequencing to both the C3H/HeJ mouse model and human patients. Results the study describes overall, beyond this receptor: Compared with normal scalp, lesional scalp, particularly in alopecia totalis/universalis, had higher clonality and more expanded CD8+ clones, which suggests antigenic drive. Scalp TCR repertoire analysis is complicated because resident alphabeta T cells in normal human skin are also sequenced, whereas mouse skin is dominated by gammadelta T cells. TCR sequences shared between patients were less clear than in mice, possibly partly because of HLA diversity in the patient population.

The CDR3 contains 12 residues, cysteine and phenylalanine counted. Only the CDR3 DNA is retained, 36 bases long and in frame from the first base. Trimming removed 4 bases from V and 7 bases from J, leaving 12 bases between the germline ends. Taken from the germline V gene, the CDR1 and CDR2 loops are SGHRS and YFSETQ. The intended sense of this specimen's time point label: baseline before oral tofacitinib. Peripheral blood and lesional scalp punch biopsies were obtained from patients with alopecia areata. PBMCs were separated by density centrifugation and stained for CD3, CD4 and CD8, after which CD4+ and CD8+ T cells were sorted on a FACSAria. This clone was observed once. The target of this receptor is not known. No much larger clonotype is one base removed from it; base qualities were not supplied. Libraries came from the immunoSEQ multiplex PCR assay. RNA was extracted from all samples and reverse transcribed into cDNA, which served as template for TCR sequencing. First-strand cDNA was synthesized with SuperScript III using a 2:1 mix of oligo-dT and random hexamers. A synthetic immune receptor repertoire was used to gauge amplification bias, and whatever bias remained was removed computationally. In the paper's pipeline: After raw reads were preprocessed to remove errors, the CDR3 was defined following IMGT conventions as running from the conserved cysteine to phenylalanine. Clonality was computed as 1 minus the Shannon entropy, with the entropy normalized by log2 of the number of productive unique TCRs. Scalp TCRbeta sequences were cross-referenced with sorted blood CD4 and CD8 repertoires so that the CD4 or CD8 identity of scalp clones could be inferred. Entries here come from immuneACCESS through TCRdb and include only in-frame sequences with V and J called. Some clones fail to appear in such tables; in the studies checked, an unresolved V gene covers under half of the shortfall, and the cause of the remainder is unknown. D and trimming come from the DNA, and the V and J calls and clone size come from that table. This sample lists around 200,000 clones; around 63% were detected once. 1.5% to 2% of the sample comes from the top ten.

The sequence links TRBV5-1 to TRBJ2-7, with no confidently assigned D gene. The source is a human donor with alopecia areata. Specimen: CD4+ T cells sorted from blood, collected at week 0. The DNA reads as follows: TGCGCCAGCAGCGAGCCTGGGGTGGAGCAGTACTTC. This is translated as CASSEPGVEQYF.